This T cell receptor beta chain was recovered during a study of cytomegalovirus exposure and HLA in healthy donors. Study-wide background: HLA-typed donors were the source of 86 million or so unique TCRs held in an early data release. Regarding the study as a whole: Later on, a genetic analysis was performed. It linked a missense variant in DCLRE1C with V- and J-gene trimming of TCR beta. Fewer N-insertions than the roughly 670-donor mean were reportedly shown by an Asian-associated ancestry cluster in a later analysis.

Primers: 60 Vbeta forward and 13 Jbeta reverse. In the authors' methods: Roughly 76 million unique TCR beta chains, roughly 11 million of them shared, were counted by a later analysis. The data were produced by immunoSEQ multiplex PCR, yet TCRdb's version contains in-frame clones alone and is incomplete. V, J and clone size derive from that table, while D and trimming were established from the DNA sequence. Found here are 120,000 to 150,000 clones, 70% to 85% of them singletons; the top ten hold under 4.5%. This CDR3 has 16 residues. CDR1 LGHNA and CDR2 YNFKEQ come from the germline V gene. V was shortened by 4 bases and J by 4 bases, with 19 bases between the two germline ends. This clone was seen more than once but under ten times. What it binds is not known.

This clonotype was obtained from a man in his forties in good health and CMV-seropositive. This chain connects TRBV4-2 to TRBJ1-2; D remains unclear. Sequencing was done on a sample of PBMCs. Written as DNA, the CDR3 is TGTGCCAGCAGCCCCTCGGCGCGGCAGGAGGGCTATGGCTACACCTTC. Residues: CASSPSARQEGYGYTF.